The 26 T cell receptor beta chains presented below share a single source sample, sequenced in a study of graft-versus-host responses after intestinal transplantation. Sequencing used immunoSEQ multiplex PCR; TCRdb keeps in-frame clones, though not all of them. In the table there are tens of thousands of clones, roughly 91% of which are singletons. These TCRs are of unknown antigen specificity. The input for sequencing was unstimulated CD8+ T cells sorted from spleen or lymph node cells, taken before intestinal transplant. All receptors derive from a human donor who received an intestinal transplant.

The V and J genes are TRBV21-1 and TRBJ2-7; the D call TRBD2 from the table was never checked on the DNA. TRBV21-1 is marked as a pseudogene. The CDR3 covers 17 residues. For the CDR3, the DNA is TGTGCCAGCAGCAAGGGAACGGGGGCTAGCGGGAGGTACGAGCAGTACTTC. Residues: CASSKGTGASGRYEQYF.

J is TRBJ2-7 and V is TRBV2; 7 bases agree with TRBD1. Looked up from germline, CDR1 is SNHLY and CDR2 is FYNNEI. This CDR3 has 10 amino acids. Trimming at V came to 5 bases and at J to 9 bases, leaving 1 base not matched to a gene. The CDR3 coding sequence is TGTGCCAGCAGTCGGGACAGGCAGTACTTC. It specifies CASSRDRQYF.

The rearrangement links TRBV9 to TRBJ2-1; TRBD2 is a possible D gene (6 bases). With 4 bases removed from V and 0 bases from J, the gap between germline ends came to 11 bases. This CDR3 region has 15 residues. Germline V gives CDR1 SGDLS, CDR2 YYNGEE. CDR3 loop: CASSHRLGSYNEQFF. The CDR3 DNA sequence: TGTGCCAGCAGCCATCGACTAGGCTCCTACAATGAGCAGTTCTTC.

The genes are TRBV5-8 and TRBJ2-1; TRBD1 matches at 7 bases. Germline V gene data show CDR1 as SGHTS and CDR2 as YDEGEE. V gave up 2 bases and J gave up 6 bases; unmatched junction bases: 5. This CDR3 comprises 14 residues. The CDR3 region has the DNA TGTGCCAGCAGCTTCCAACAGGGGAGCAATGAGCAGTTCTTC. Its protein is CASSFQQGSNEQFF.

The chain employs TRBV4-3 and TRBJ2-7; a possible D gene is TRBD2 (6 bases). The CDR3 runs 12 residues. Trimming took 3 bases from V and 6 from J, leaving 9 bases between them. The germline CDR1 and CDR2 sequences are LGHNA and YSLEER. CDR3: CASSHLGGEQYF. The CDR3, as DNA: TGCGCCAGCAGCCATTTGGGGGGCGAGCAGTACTTC.

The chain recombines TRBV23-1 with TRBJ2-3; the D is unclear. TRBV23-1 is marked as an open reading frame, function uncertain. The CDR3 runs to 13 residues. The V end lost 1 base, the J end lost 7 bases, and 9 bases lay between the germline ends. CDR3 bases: TGCGCCAGCAGTCAATTACTCAGGAATACGCAGTATTTT. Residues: CASSQLLRNTQYF.

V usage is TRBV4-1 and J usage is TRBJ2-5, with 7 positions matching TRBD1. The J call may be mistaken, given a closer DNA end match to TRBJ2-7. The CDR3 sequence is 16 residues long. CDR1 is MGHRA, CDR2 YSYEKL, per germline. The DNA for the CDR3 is TGCGCCAGCAGCCAATATCAGGGGGAGAACTCCTACGAGCAGTACTTC. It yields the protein CASSQYQGENSYEQYF.

This chain's CDR3 is CASSQTGDEQYF. DNA for the CDR3: TGTGCCAGCAGCCAGACAGGGGACGAGCAGTACTTC. The J gene is TRBJ2-5, the V gene TRBV7-9; 8 positions match TRBD1. The J call may be in error: the DNA end matches TRBJ2-7 better. The V gene's germline CDR1 is SEHNR and CDR2 FQNEAQ (reference sequence). This CDR3 spans 12 amino acids.

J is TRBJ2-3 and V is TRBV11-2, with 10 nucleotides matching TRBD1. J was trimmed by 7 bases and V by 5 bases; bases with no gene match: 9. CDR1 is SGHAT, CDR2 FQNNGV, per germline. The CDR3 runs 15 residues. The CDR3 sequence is CASSPAGQGKYTQYF. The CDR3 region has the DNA TGTGCCAGCAGCCCGGCGGGACAGGGGAAATATACGCAGTATTTT.

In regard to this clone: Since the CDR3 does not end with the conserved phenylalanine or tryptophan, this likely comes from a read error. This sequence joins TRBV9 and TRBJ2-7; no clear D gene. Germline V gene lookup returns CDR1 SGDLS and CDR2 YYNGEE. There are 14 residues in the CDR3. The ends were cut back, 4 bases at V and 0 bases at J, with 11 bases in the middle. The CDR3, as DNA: TGTGCCAGCAGCCCCGGACCTAGCTCCTACGAGCAGTACCTC. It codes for CASSPGPSSYEQYL.

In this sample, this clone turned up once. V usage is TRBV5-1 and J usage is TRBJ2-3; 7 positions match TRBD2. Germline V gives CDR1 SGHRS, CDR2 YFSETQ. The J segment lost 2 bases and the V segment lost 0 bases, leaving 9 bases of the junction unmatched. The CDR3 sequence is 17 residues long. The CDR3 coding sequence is TGCGCCAGCAGCTTGGTTTTGACGGGGGGTGACACAGATACGCAGTATTTT. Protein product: CASSLVLTGGDTDTQYF.

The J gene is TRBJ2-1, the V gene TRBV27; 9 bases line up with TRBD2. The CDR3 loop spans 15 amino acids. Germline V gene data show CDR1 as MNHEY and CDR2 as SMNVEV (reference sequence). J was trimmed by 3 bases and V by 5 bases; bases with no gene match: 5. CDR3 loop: CASSPTSGFYNEQFF. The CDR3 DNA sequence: TGTGCCAGCAGTCCCACTAGCGGGTTCTACAATGAGCAGTTCTTC.

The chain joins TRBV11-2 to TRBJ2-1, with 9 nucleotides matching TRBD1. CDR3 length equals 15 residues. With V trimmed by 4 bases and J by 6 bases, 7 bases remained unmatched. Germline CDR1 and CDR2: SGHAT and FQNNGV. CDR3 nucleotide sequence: TGTGCCAGCAGCTCGCCGGGACAGGGAATCAATGAGCAGTTCTTC. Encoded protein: CASSSPGQGINEQFF.

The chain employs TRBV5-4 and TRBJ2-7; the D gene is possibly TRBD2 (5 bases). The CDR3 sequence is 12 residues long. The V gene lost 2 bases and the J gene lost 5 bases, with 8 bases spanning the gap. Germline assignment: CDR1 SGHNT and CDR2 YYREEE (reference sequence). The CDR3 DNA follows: TGTGCCAGCAGCTTAGAGGGAAACGAGCAGTACTTC. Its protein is CASSLEGNEQYF.

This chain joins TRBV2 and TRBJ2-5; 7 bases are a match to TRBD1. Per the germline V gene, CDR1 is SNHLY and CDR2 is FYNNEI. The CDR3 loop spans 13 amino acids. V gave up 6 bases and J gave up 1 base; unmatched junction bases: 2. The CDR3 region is CASSQGVQETQYF. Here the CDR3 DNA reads TGTGCCAGCAGCCAGGGGGTCCAAGAGACCCAGTACTTC. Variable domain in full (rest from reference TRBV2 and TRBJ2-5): EPEVTQTPSHQVTQMGQEVILRCVPISNHLYFYWYRQILGQKVEFLVSFYNNEISEKSEIFDDQFSVERPDGSNFTLKIRSTKLEDSAMYFCASSQGVQETQYFGPGTRLLVL.

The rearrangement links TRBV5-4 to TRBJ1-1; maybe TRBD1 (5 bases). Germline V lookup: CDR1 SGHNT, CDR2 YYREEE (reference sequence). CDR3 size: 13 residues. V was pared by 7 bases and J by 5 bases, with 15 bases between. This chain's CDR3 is CASGEQGGTEAFF. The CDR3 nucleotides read TGTGCCAGCGGGGAGCAGGGAGGTACTGAAGCTTTCTTT.

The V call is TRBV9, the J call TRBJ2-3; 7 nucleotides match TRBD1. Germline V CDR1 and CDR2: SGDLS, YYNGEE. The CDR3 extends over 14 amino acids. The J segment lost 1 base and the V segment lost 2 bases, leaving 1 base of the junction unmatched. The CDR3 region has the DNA TGTGCCAGCAGCGTCGGGACAGGCACAGATACGCAGTATTTT. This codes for CASSVGTGTDTQYF.

The CDR3 sequence: CASSMWATDLLDEQYF. CDR3 sequence (DNA): TGTGCCAGTAGTATGTGGGCGACAGATCTGCTCGACGAGCAGTACTTC. V and J are TRBV19 and TRBJ2-7; D might be TRBD1 (5 bases). Germline CDR1 is LNHDA and CDR2 is SQIVND (reference sequence). The CDR3 length is 16 residues. Trimming removed 3 bases at V and 5 bases at J, with 20 bases between.

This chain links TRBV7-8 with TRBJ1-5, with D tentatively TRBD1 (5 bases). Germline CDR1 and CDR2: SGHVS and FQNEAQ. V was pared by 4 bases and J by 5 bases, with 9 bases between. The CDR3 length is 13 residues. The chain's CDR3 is CASSWGPDQPQHF. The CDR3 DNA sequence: TGTGCCAGCAGCTGGGGCCCCGATCAGCCCCAGCATTTT.

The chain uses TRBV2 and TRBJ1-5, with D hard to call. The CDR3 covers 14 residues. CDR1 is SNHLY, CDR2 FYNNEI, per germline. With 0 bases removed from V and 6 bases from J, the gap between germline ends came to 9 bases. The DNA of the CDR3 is TGTGCCAGCAGTGAAGCGGGAGGGCGTCAGCCCCAGCATTTT. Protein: CASSEAGGRQPQHF.

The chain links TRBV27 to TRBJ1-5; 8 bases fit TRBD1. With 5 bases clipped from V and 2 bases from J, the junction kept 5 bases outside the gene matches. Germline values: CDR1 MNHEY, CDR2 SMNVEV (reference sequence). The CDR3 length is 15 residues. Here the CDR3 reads CASSPVTGGNQPQHF. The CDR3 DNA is TGTGCCAGCAGTCCCGTGACAGGGGGCAATCAGCCCCAGCATTTT.

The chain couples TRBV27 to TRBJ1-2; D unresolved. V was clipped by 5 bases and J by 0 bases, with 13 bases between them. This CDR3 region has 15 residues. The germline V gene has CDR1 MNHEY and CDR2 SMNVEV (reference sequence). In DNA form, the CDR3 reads TGTGCCAGCAGTCCACTGGGCCCAGCTAACTATGGCTACACCTTC. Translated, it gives CASSPLGPANYGYTF.

The CDR3 nucleotides read TGTGCCAGTAGTATTTCTGACAGTAGCAATCAGCCCCAGCATTTT. This gives the protein CASSISDSSNQPQHF. The V and J genes are TRBV19 and TRBJ1-5, with TRBD1 as a possible D gene (5 bases). CDR3 length equals 15 residues. Germline CDR1 reads LNHDA; CDR2 reads SQIVND (reference sequence). Trimming cost V 3 bases and J 0 bases, with 9 bases left between them.

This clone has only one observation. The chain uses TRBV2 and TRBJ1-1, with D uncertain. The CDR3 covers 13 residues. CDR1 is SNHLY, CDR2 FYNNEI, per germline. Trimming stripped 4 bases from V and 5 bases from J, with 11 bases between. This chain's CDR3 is CASSVAGRTEAFF. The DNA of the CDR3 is TGTGCCAGCAGTGTGGCGGGGAGGACTGAAGCTTTCTTT.

CDR3 amino acids: CASSRPGPGELFF. In nucleotides, the CDR3 is TGTGCCAGCAGTCGGCCAGGCCCCGGGGAGCTGTTTTTT. V is TRBV27 and J is TRBJ2-2; D is ambiguous. The CDR3 consists of 13 residues. Trimming shortened V by 5 bases and J by 6 bases, and 10 bases separated the two germline ends. Germline V gene data show CDR1 as MNHEY and CDR2 as SMNVEV (reference sequence).

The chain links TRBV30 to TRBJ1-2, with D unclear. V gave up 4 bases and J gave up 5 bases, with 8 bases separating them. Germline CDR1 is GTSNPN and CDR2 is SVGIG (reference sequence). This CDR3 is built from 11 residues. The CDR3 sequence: CAWMGGYGYTF. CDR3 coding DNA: TGTGCCTGGATGGGCGGGTATGGCTACACCTTC. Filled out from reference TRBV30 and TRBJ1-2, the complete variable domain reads SQTIHQWPATLVQPVGSPLSLECTVEGTSNPNLYWYRQAAGRGLQLLFYSVGIGQISSEVPQNLSASRPQDRQFILSSKKLLLSDSGFYLCAWMGGYGYTFGSGTRLTVV.